This TCR beta chain was identified during a study of CD8 T cells in Susac syndrome. Study results and caveats: Regarding the TCR sequencing and HLA analysis, the study admitted that a relatively small number of individuals were involved.

Between the trimmed V and J ends, which lost 2 bases and 1 base, there was a span of 5 bases. Germline V CDR1 and CDR2: KGHSH, LQKENI. This CDR3 region has 13 residues. As for this clonotype: Its target is not known.

Sequencing targeted TCR beta in T cells from blood (CD8+ and CD4+). Negative isolation was used for CD8+ and CD4+ T cells, and FACS enrichment was applied to TEMRA cells. After extraction with the RNeasy kit, roughly 0.45 to 1 ug of the RNA was reverse transcribed using random hexamers. Amplification of TCR beta CDR3 spanned 54 Vbeta and 13 Jbeta via immunoSEQ multiplex PCR. TCRdb re-called the immunoSEQ multiplex PCR reads through MiXCR, storing one row per CDR3 protein. Among roughly 190,000 distinct CDR3 sequences listed, 93% were seen once. This sequence joins TRBV18 and TRBJ1-1, with unresolved D. This TCR was sampled from a human donor in good health. The material sequenced was CD4+ T cells from PBMCs. CDR3 in DNA: TGTGCCAGCTCACCAGCCTGGAACACTGAAGCTTTCTTT. Translation gives CASSPAWNTEAFF.